One sample yielded the 2 T cell receptor beta chains listed below, sequenced in a study of CD8 T cells in ankylosing spondylitis. Study outcomes and limitations: A TCR beta motif of eight or nine highly homologous variants seemed to mark ankylosing spondylitis blood.

Their antigen targets remain unknown. From the 5' RACE reads, TCRdb called clonotypes with MiXCR, one entry per CDR3 protein. The table records more than 300,000 distinct CDR3 sequences, under 8.5% of them present only once. The sample comprised blood, either unsorted or a sorted T cell fraction (not recorded which). The receptors originated from a male donor with ankylosing spondylitis.

The chain recombines TRBV20-1 with TRBJ2-7; TRBD1 matches 8 bases. The CDR3 runs to 17 residues. Germline values: CDR1 DFQATT, CDR2 SNEGSKA (reference sequence). With V trimmed by 2 bases and J by 5 bases, 17 bases remained unmatched. In DNA, the CDR3 is TGCAGTGCTAGAATCCGGGACAGGTCCTATGTCGTAGACGAGCAGTACTTC. Its protein product is CSARIRDRSYVVDEQYF.

This clonotype turned up a few times. The genes are TRBV20-1 and TRBJ1-1; tentatively, D is TRBD1 (5 bases). The V gene's germline CDR1 is DFQATT and CDR2 SNEGSKA (reference sequence). The CDR3 runs 14 residues. The V gene lost 5 bases and the J gene lost 5 bases, with 18 bases spanning the gap. Here the CDR3 DNA reads TGCAGTGCTGGGCCTCAAGGGGAGTGGACTGAAGCTTTCTTT. This codes for CSAGPQGEWTEAFF.